This T cell receptor (beta chain) was observed in a study of blood T cell repertoires in COVID-19. The overall study: The cDNA or gDNA used as material had been derived from T cells, B-cell-depleted T cells, or PBMCs.

Profiling relied on immunoSEQ multiplex PCR, and the TCRdb table lists in-frame clones only, not all of them. The sample carries some 210,000 clones, 65% to 85% recorded once. V shed 4 bases and J 8 bases; nucleotides not matched to a gene: 15. Per the germline V gene, CDR1 is KGHSH and CDR2 is LQKENI. The CDR3 extends over 16 amino acids. Sequenced sample: peripheral blood. This TCR was recovered from a man between 45 and 60 years old with active or convalescent COVID-19. This chain joins TRBV18 and TRBJ1-2, with 8 bases lining up with TRBD1. The CDR3 DNA reads TGTGCCAGCTCACTACTCATCCCCGGACAGGGCTACGGCTACACCTTC. Translated, it gives CASSLLIPGQGYGYTF. Together with reference TRBV18 and TRBJ1-2, the CDR3 gives the full variable domain: NAGVMQNPRHLVRRRGQEARLRCSPMKGHSHVYWYRQLPEEGLKFMVYLQKENIIDESGMPKERFSAEFPKEGPSILRIQQVVRGDSAAYFCASSLLIPGQGYGYTFGSGTRLTVV.